This TCR beta chain was captured in a study of blood T cell repertoires in COVID-19. Repertoires were generated with immunoSEQ multiplex PCR, while TCRdb's copy carries only in-frame clones and drops some. The sample records 270,000 or so clones, approximately 81% being singletons. Specimen: PBMCs or T cells enriched from blood (not recorded which). The source is a woman in her fifties or sixties who had been exposed to COVID-19.

The CDR3 coding sequence is TGTGCCAGCAGCCCGGGGACAGCCTACGAGCAGTACTTC. It yields the protein CASSPGTAYEQYF. This chain uses TRBV11-2 with TRBJ2-7; 7 nucleotides align to TRBD1. This CDR3 region has 13 residues. After removal of 5 bases from V and 2 bases from J, the junction contained 3 bases not matched to a gene. Germline-derived CDR1 and CDR2 are SGHAT and FQNNGV.